The T cell receptor beta chain described here comes from a study of cytomegalovirus exposure and HLA in healthy donors. The CDR3 runs 13 residues. The V gene end was trimmed by 3 bases and the J gene end by 10 bases; junction bases not matched to a gene: 6. Per germline, CDR1 SGHVS and CDR2 FNYEAQ. Findings of the study overall: The authors later found TCR association rates varying by HLA locus, with DRB1 most and HLA-C fewest.

Note on this clone: Its antigen is currently unknown.

PCR employed 60 Vbeta and 13 Jbeta primers. TCRdb's copy holds only in-frame clones and misses some; the assay was immunoSEQ multiplex PCR. Altogether hundreds of thousands of clones are present, roughly 80% being singletons, with the ten largest covering 2.5% to 3%. The chain combines TRBV7-6 with TRBJ2-1; 7 bases are shared with TRBD1. The source is a man aged 25-40 years in good health and CMV-seronegative. Sequenced input: PBMCs. The CDR3 bases are TGTGCCAGCAGCTTGTCGGCACAGGGGGAGCAGTTCTTC. Translated: CASSLSAQGEQFF.